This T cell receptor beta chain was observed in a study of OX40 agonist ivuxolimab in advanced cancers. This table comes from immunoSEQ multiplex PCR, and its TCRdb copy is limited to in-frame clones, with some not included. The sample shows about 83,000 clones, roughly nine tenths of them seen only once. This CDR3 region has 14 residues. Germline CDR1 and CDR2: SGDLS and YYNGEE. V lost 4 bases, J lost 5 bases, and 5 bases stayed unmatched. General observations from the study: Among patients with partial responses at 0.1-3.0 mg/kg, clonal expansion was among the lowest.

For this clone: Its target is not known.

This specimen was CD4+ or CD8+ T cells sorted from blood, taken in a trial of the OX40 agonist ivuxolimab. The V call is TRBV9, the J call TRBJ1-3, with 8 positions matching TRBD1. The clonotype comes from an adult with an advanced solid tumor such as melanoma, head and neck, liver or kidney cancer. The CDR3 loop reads CASSPTGGRNTIYF. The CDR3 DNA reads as TGTGCCAGCAGCCCCACAGGGGGACGAAACACCATATATTTT.